This is a list of T cell receptor beta chains from one sample in a study of cytomegalovirus exposure and HLA in healthy donors. Sequencing was performed with immunoSEQ multiplex PCR; in TCRdb, only in-frame clones are kept and a portion is missing. The profile shows more than 85,000 clones, 81% of them singletons. Specimen: PBMCs. The origin of the receptors is a woman aged 25-40 years in good health and CMV-seronegative. CDR3s leave out the opening cysteine and the closing phenylalanine or tryptophan. The order of the fields is V gene, D gene, CDR3 protein. D genes are given only for firm matches.

TRBV5-4,TRBD2,ASSQPRPGGSSTDTQY
TRBV14,TRBD1,ASSQEAQGGFSREKLF
TRBV6-1,TRBD1,ASSALQGAPEKLF
TRBV19,TRBD1,ASSEGAQQPQH
TRBV4-1,.,ASSQEASQGLYEQF
TRBV29-1,.,SVSWLRGYT
TRBV5-1,.,ASSYRDLTGYT
TRBV11-2,.,ASSSLRGSPYEQY
TRBV27,TRBD1,ASSQGTGDMNIEAF
TRBV6-6,TRBD1,ASSGTAFGNSPLH
TRBV18,.,ASSPGGNTEAF
TRBV29-1,.,SGGGLEAF
TRBV11-3,.,ASSPLRGNEQF
TRBV6-5,.,ASSYPTRFREQY
TRBV9,TRBD2,ASRKSAGAVTDTQY
TRBV4-3,TRBD1,ASSPSGTGDGKLF